This TCR beta chain emerged from a study of T cell responses to AZD1222 COVID-19 vaccine. Study-wide background: Second doses at about 4 or about 12 weeks were pooled. Study observations and caveats: Sampled repertoires all dated from after the peak T cell response.

Using immunoSEQ multiplex PCR, the repertoire was profiled, and TCRdb retains in-frame clones only, with some absent. The sample includes more than 140,000 clones, roughly nine tenths seen only once; the top ten take just under 3%. CDR1 and CDR2 from the germline V gene are LGHNA and YSLEER. The V and J ends lost 4 bases and 1 base, in that order; junction bases with no gene match: 9. This CDR3 is built from 17 residues. For this clone: Its antigen is unidentified.

J is TRBJ2-2 and V is TRBV4-3; 7 bases line up with TRBD1. The clonotype comes from an adult in good health. This specimen was peripheral blood, taken on day 0 of AZD1222 vaccination. Here the CDR3 reads CASSLLTGTENTGELFF. DNA of the CDR3: TGCGCCAGCAGCCTCCTAACAGGGACAGAGAACACCGGGGAGCTGTTTTTT.